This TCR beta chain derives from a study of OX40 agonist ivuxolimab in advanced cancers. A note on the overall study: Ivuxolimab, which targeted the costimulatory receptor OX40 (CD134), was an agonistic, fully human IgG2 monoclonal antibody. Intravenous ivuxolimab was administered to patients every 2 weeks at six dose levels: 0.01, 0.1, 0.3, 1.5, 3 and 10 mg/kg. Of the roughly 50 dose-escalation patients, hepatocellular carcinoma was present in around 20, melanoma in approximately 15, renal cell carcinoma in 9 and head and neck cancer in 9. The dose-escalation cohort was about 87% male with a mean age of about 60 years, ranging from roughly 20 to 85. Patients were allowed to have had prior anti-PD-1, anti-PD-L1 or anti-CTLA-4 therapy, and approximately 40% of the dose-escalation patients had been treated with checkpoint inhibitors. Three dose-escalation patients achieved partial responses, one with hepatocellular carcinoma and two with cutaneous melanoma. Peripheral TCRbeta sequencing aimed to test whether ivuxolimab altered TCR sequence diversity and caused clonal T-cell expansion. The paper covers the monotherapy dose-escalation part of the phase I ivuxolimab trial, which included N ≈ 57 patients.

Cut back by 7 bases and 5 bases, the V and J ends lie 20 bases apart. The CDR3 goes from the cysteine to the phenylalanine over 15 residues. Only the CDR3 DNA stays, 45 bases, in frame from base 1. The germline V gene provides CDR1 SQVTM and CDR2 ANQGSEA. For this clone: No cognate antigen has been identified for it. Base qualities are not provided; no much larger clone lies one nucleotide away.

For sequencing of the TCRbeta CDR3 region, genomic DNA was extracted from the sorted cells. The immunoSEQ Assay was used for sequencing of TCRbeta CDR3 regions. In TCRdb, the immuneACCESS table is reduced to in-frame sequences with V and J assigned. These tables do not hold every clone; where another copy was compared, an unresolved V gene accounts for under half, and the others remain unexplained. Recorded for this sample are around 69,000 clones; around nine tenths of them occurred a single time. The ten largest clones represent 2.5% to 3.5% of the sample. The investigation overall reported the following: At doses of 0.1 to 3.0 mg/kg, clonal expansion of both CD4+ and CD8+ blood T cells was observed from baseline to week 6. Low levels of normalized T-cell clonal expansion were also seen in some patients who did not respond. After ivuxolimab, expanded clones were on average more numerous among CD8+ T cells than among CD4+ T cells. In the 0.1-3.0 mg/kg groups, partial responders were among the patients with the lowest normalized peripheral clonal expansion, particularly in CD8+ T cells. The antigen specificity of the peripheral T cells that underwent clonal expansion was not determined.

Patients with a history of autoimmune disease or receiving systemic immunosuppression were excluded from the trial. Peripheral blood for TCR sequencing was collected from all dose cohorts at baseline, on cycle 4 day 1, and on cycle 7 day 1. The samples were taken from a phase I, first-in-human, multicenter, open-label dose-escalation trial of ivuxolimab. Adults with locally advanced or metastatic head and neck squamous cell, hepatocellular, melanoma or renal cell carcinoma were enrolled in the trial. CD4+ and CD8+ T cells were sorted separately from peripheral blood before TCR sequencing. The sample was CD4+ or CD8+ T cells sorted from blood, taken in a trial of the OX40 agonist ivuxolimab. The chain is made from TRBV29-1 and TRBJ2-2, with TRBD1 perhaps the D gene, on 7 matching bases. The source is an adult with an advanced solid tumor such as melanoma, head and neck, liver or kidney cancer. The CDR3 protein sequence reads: CSAQRRGRGTGELFF. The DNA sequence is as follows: TGCAGCGCCCAGCGGAGGGGGCGCGGGACCGGGGAGCTGTTTTTT.